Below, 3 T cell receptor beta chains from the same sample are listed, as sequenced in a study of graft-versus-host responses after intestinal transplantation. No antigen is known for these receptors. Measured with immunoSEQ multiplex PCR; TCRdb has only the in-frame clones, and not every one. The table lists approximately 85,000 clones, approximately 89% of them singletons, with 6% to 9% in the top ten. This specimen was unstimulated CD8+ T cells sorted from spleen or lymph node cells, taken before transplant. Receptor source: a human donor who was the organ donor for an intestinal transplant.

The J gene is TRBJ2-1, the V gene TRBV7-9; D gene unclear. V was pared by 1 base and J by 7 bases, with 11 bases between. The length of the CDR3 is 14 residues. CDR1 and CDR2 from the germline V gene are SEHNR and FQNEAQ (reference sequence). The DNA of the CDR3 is TGTGCCAGCAGCTTAGGGGGAAGGTTGAATGAGCAGTTCTTC. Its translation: CASSLGGRLNEQFF.

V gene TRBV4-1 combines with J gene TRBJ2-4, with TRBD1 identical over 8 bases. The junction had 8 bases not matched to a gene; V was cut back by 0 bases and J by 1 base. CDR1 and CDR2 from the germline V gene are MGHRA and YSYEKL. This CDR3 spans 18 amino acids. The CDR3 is CASSQDIGRGLAKNIQYF. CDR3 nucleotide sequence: TGCGCCAGCAGCCAAGATATCGGCAGGGGGCTGGCCAAAAACATTCAGTACTTC.

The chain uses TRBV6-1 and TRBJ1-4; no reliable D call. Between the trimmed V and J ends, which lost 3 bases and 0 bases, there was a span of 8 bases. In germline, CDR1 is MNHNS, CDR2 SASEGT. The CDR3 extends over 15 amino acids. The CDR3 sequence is CASSEGGTTNEKLFF. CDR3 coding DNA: TGTGCCAGCAGTGAGGGCGGTACAACTAATGAAAAACTGTTTTTT.